This is a list of T cell receptor beta chains from one sample in a study of cytomegalovirus exposure and HLA in healthy donors. Some clones are missing from TCRdb's copy, which holds only in-frame ones; the method was immunoSEQ multiplex PCR. The profile shows 55,000 to 85,000 clones, around 72% of them singletons. Source material: PBMCs. Receptor source: a woman aged 35 to 49 in good health and CMV-seropositive. Each CDR3 is given with its conserved first and last residue. A D gene is named only where the DNA matches it firmly. Not all rows give a size; the values are once, few, many and, for expanded clones, a class.

few	TRBV10-3	TRBD1	TRBJ1-5	TGTGCCATCAGTGAGTCCGCCGGGACAGGGAATCAGCCCCAGCATTTT	CAISESAGTGNQPQHF
-	TRBV5-1	-	TRBJ1-1	TGCGCCAGCAGCCCCGGCGCGGCGGGGAACACTGAAGCTTTCTTT	CASSPGAAGNTEAFF
-	TRBV4-2	TRBD2	TRBJ2-7	TGTGCCAGCAGCCAAGAGGTCGGGGGGGCCCCCTACGAGCAGTACTTC	CASSQEVGGAPYEQYF
-	TRBV18	TRBD1	TRBJ2-4	TGTGCCAGCTCGGCCCGACAGGGAACAATTGCCAAAAACATTCAGTACTTC	CASSARQGTIAKNIQYF
-	TRBV9	-	TRBJ1-4	TGTGCCAGCAGCGTAATGGGGAAGGGGGAAAAACTGTTTTTT	CASSVMGKGEKLFF
-	TRBV19	-	TRBJ1-5	TGTGCCAGTAGTATTAACAGGGAGGGAGGGCAGCCCCAGCATTTT	CASSINREGGQPQHF
-	TRBV2	-	TRBJ1-5	TGTGCCAGCAGTAGAATACAGGTTAGCAATCAGCCCCAGCATTTT	CASSRIQVSNQPQHF
-	TRBV2	TRBD1	TRBJ2-7	TGTGCCAGCAAGAGGGACAGGACGAGCAACGAGCAGTACTTC	CASKRDRTSNEQYF
-	TRBV29-1	-	TRBJ2-2	TGCAGCGTTAATGAGGGCGGTACCGGGGAGCTGTTTTTT	CSVNEGGTGELFF
once	TRBV25-1	TRBD1	TRBJ1-4	TGTGCCAGCAGGCAGGGGGCAGGGGAAAAACTGTTTTTT	CASRQGAGEKLFF
-	TRBV4-1	TRBD2	TRBJ2-1	TGCGCCAGCAGCCAAGAAGGAGGACTAGCGGGGGTCGGTGAGCAGTTCTTC	CASSQEGGLAGVGEQFF
-	TRBV5-1	-	TRBJ2-7	TGCGCCAGCAGCTTGGGGGGCACCTACGAGCAGTACTTC	CASSLGGTYEQYF
-	TRBV4-1	TRBD2	TRBJ2-5	TGCGCCAGCAGCGCGGGGACTAGCGGGGGCCAAGAGACCCAGTACTTC	CASSAGTSGGQETQYF
-	TRBV5-1	-	TRBJ1-1	TGCGCCAGCAGCTTGGGAACGGGGAGCACTGAAGCTTTCTTT	CASSLGTGSTEAFF
-	TRBV21-1	-	TRBJ2-7	TGTGCCAGCAGCAAACGGGCCCGGACAGGGATCTACGAGCAGTACTTC	CASSKRARTGIYEQYF
-	TRBV19	-	TRBJ1-1	TGTGCCAGTAGTCAGGGGAGGGTTACTGAAGCTTTCTTT	CASSQGRVTEAFF
-	TRBV7-8	TRBD2	TRBJ2-7	TGTGCCAGCAGCTTAGGGGCGGGGACTAGCGGGGGACGCGAGCAGTACTTC	CASSLGAGTSGGREQYF
-	TRBV25-1	TRBD1	TRBJ1-1	TGTGCCAGCAGATGGACAGGGGCGCCTGGAACTGAAGCTTTCTTT	CASRWTGAPGTEAFF
-	TRBV6-6	TRBD1	TRBJ1-5	TGTGCCAGCAGGACCCGGACAGGGGGAAATCAGCCCCAGCATTTT	CASRTRTGGNQPQHF
-	TRBV5-1	-	TRBJ1-2	TGCGCCAGCAGCCCAAATGACAGTGGTGGGGGCTACACCTTC	CASSPNDSGGGYTF
-	TRBV7-2	TRBD1	TRBJ2-7	TGTGCCAGCAGCTCAAGACAGGGTACCTACGAGCAGTACTTC	CASSSRQGTYEQYF
-	TRBV7-6	-	TRBJ1-2	TGTGCCAGCAGTCCGGAACAGGGTTATGGCTACACCTTC	CASSPEQGYGYTF
-	TRBV6-5	-	TRBJ2-3	TGTGCCAGCAGTGGGAGAGTAGCTGCAGATACGCAGTATTTT	CASSGRVAADTQYF
-	TRBV27	-	TRBJ1-4	TGTGCCAGCAGTCCCTCAACTCGGCGGGGTCCACTGTTTTTT	CASSPSTRRGPLFF
-	TRBV7-2	-	TRBJ2-7	TGTGCCAGCAGTGCCGACAGATACTCCTACGAGCAGTACTTC	CASSADRYSYEQYF
-	TRBV14	-	TRBJ2-7	TGTGCCAGCAGCCAAGATTACAACTCCTACGAGCAGTACTTC	CASSQDYNSYEQYF
-	TRBV6-5	TRBD1	TRBJ1-5	TGTGCCAGCAGGCCAGGGACAGTCTATCAGCCCCAGCATTTT	CASRPGTVYQPQHF
-	TRBV19	TRBD1	TRBJ2-2	TGTGCCAGCGGACAGGGGATCACCGGGGAGCTGTTTTTT	CASGQGITGELFF
few	TRBV5-1	TRBD1	TRBJ2-3	TGCGCCAGCAGCTTGGTAGGGACAGGGGTAGATACGCAGTATTTT	CASSLVGTGVDTQYF
-	TRBV7-9	-	TRBJ1-1	TGTGCCAGCAGCCCGACGAGCGCGACAGGAAGGAACACTGAAGCTTTCTTT	CASSPTSATGRNTEAFF
-	TRBV6-5	TRBD2	TRBJ2-1	TGTGCCAGCAGATACGCGGGGGGGCGGGGCAATGAGCAGTTCTTC	CASRYAGGRGNEQFF
-	TRBV2	-	TRBJ1-1	TGTGCCAGCAGTGTGCGGGTCTCAGGTGAAGCTTTCTTT	CASSVRVSGEAFF
-	TRBV10-1	TRBD2	TRBJ2-3	TGCGCCAGCAGTGAGACCGGCAGCGGGGGCCCAGATACGCAGTATTTT	CASSETGSGGPDTQYF
few	TRBV18	TRBD1	TRBJ1-5	TGTGCCAGCTCAGGGACAGGTGATCAGCCCCAGCATTTT	CASSGTGDQPQHF
-	TRBV7-8	-	TRBJ1-6	TGTGCCAGCAGCACCCCCGTTGGGGGGATCCTTAGCTCCTATAATTCACCCCTCCACTTT	CASSTPVGGILSSYNSPLHF
-	TRBV2	-	TRBJ1-2	TGTGCCAGCAGTCCTACCCGGGACATCTATGGCTACACCTTC	CASSPTRDIYGYTF
-	TRBV7-9	-	TRBJ1-5	TGTGCCAGCAGCCCGGGGATGGGGCCCCAGCATTTT	CASSPGMGPQHF
-	TRBV7-8	-	TRBJ1-2	TGTGCCAGCAGCTTAGACACTATCTCGGGCTACACCTTC	CASSLDTISGYTF
few	TRBV5-6	TRBD2	TRBJ2-3	TGTGCCAGCAGCTCCGGGACTAGCGGCACAGATACGCAGTATTTT	CASSSGTSGTDTQYF
-	TRBV7-8	-	TRBJ2-3	TGTGCCAGCAGCTCCCTGCAGGGCCAGAGTCGAGATACGCAGTATTTT	CASSSLQGQSRDTQYF
-	TRBV28	-	TRBJ1-1	TGTGCCAGCAGTTTTGGGGAAGGGGGTGGTAACACTGAAGCTTTCTTT	CASSFGEGGGNTEAFF
-	TRBV7-9	TRBD1	TRBJ2-7	TGTGCCAGCAGCTTAAGTACAGGGGGCGCGGAAGAGCAGTACTTC	CASSLSTGGAEEQYF
few	TRBV27	-	TRBJ2-1	TGTGCCAGCAGGAATGGGGAGGCGAGGAACAATGAGCAGTTCTTC	CASRNGEARNNEQFF
-	TRBV5-4	TRBD1	TRBJ1-2	TGTGCCAGCAGCTTGGTTGACAGGGGGCGGGGTGGCTACACCTTC	CASSLVDRGRGGYTF
-	TRBV5-8	-	TRBJ2-1	TGTGCCAGCAGCTTGGGGCTAGATGTCAGCTCCTACAATGAGCAGTTCTTC	CASSLGLDVSSYNEQFF
-	TRBV6-6	-	TRBJ1-1	TGTGCCAGCAGTTACGCGGGGACGAACACTGAAGCTTTCTTT	CASSYAGTNTEAFF
-	TRBV5-8	-	TRBJ2-1	TGTGCCAGCAGCTTCCAACTCACTCAGCAGTTCTTC	CASSFQLTQQFF
-	TRBV20-1	-	TRBJ2-3	TGCAGTCGGGGTTGGGGAGATACGCAGTATTTT	CSRGWGDTQYF